Following are 29 T cell receptor beta chains from one sample sequenced in a study of T-cell reconstitution after alpha-beta-depleted transplantation in children. TCRbeta library preparation incorporated unique molecular identifiers. From the PCR reads, TCRdb called clonotypes with MiXCR, one entry per CDR3 protein. The sample shows tens of thousands of distinct CDR3 sequences, approximately 8.7% of them seen only once. The material was PBMCs, mostly from graft donor cells, obtained 60 days after TCRalphabeta/CD19-depleted stem cell transplant. The receptors come from a male patient between 2 and 10 years old who had a stem cell transplant for chronic granulomatous disease, so the T cells may come from the graft donor.

This clonotype was seen many times. The DNA of the CDR3 is TGTGCCAGCAGCTTTCAGGGGGCTAACATTCAGTACTTC. It is translated as CASSFQGANIQYF. The V gene is TRBV5-6, the J gene TRBJ2-4; 8 positions agree with TRBD1. Germline V CDR1 and CDR2: SGHDT, YYEEEE. The V and J ends lost 2 bases and 7 bases, in that order; junction bases with no gene match: 2. This CDR3 contains 13 residues.

This clonotype was counted ten times or more. This sequence joins TRBV7-6 and TRBJ1-5, with D possibly TRBD1 on 6 matching bases. With 5 bases removed from V and 7 bases from J, the gap between germline ends came to 12 bases. The CDR3 is made up of 13 amino acids. The germline V gene has CDR1 SGHVS and CDR2 FNYEAQ. The CDR3 loop reads CASSQNQGQPQHF. In DNA form, the CDR3 reads TGTGCCAGCAGCCAAAACCAGGGGCAGCCCCAGCATTTT. Together with reference TRBV7-6 and TRBJ1-5, the CDR3 gives the full variable domain: GAGVSQSPRYKVTKRGQDVALRCDPISGHVSLYWYRQALGQGPEFLTYFNYEAQQDKSGLPNDRFSAERPEGSISTLTIQRTEQRDSAMYRCASSQNQGQPQHFGDGTRLSIL.

This clonotype was picked up a small number of times. The chain links TRBV19 to TRBJ2-7, with a possible D match to TRBD2 (6 bases). This CDR3 is built from 14 residues. V shed 9 bases and J shed 3 bases, with 18 bases lying between them. Germline V CDR1 and CDR2: LNHDA, SQIVND (reference sequence). CDR3 loop: CASQKEGRNYEQYF. The CDR3 DNA is TGTGCCAGCCAAAAGGAGGGCAGAAACTACGAGCAGTACTTC.

The table lists this clonotype with many counts. The V call is TRBV3-1, the J call TRBJ2-5; D not resolved. Trimming removed 2 bases from V and 5 bases from J, with 9 bases in between. The length of the CDR3 is 13 residues. Per the germline V gene, CDR1 is LGHDT and CDR2 is YNNKEL (reference sequence). DNA of the CDR3: TGTGCCAGCAGCCAATTTTCCGGCGAGACCCAGTACTTC. Translating gives CASSQFSGETQYF.

Ten or more counts support this clonotype. V usage is TRBV5-1 and J usage is TRBJ1-2; a possible D gene is TRBD1 (6 bases). Germline V gene data show CDR1 as SGHRS and CDR2 as YFSETQ. This CDR3 has 12 residues. With 3 bases removed from V and 5 bases from J, the gap between germline ends came to 8 bases. The CDR3: CASSWGRYGYTF. The CDR3 DNA sequence: TGCGCCAGCAGCTGGGGGCGGTATGGCTACACCTTC.

This clonotype has at least ten counts. This chain links TRBV13 with TRBJ2-7; weak D call: TRBD1 (5 bases). This CDR3 is built from 13 residues. V shed 5 bases and J shed 5 bases, with 13 bases lying between them. The germline gives CDR1 PRHDT, CDR2 FYEKMQ (reference sequence). The CDR3: CASSMAQGHEQYF. CDR3 DNA: TGTGCCAGCAGCATGGCTCAGGGTCACGAGCAGTACTTC.

Of note for this clonotype: One end of the junction is discordant with germline, which a read error may explain. The genes are TRBV12-3 or TRBV12-4 and TRBJ2-1; 14 bases are a match to TRBD2. This CDR3 has 19 amino acids. CDR3 nucleotides: TGTACCAGCAGTCGGGCCGGGACTAGCGGGAGTGGGGCCTACAATGAGCAGTTCTTC. Residues: CTSSRAGTSGSGAYNEQFF.

This clonotype was observed a handful of times. In DNA, the CDR3 is TGTGCCACCAGCAGAGGAGGGGCGCAAACTGAAGCTTTCTTT. It codes for CATSRGGAQTEAFF. The rearrangement links TRBV15 to TRBJ1-1, with D perhaps matching TRBD1 (5 bases). The CDR3 covers 14 residues. V was clipped by 1 base and J by 5 bases, with 11 bases between them. Per the germline V gene, CDR1 is LNHNV and CDR2 is YYDKDF (reference sequence).

This clonotype was counted ten times or more. The CDR3 reads CASSPRTSGSQGGTQYF. The CDR3 DNA is TGTGCCAGCAGCCCAAGGACTAGCGGGAGCCAAGGAGGGACCCAGTACTTC. V and J are TRBV11-2 and TRBJ2-5; 13 bases agree with TRBD2. The CDR3 has 17 amino acids. V trimming: 5 bases; J trimming: 7 bases; junction bases outside the gene matches: 13. CDR1 and CDR2 (germline): SGHAT, FQNNGV.

This clonotype was picked up one time. J is TRBJ2-1 and V is TRBV7-2, with TRBD2 identical over 11 bases. CDR1 is SGHTA and CDR2 is FQGNSA in the germline V gene. This CDR3 has 16 residues. V gave up 2 bases and J gave up 4 bases; unmatched junction bases: 4. The CDR3 protein is CASSLTGLAVYNEQFF. DNA of the CDR3: TGTGCCAGCAGCTTAACGGGACTAGCGGTATACAATGAGCAGTTCTTC.

This clonotype was counted ten times or more. The J gene is TRBJ2-3, the V gene TRBV6-4, with TRBD1 identical over 8 bases. The CDR3 extends over 15 amino acids. In germline, CDR1 is MRHNA, CDR2 SNTAGT. V lost 5 bases, J lost 4 bases, and 8 bases stayed unmatched. The DNA of the CDR3 is TGTGCCAGCAGTCGAGAACAGGGGGGAGCAGATACGCAGTATTTT. Amino acids: CASSREQGGADTQYF.

This clonotype appeared many times. This CDR3 is CASSQDRGRGTKNIQYF. The CDR3 nucleotides read TGTGCCAGCAGCCAAGACCGAGGGAGGGGTACCAAAAACATTCAGTACTTC. The chain links TRBV14 to TRBJ2-4; 7 nucleotides match TRBD2. The V gene end was trimmed by 0 bases and the J gene end by 2 bases; junction bases not matched to a gene: 7. This CDR3 comprises 17 residues. CDR1 is SGHDN, CDR2 FVKESK, per germline.

At least ten counts were recorded for this clonotype. The V and J genes are TRBV7-8 and TRBJ2-5; 7 bases align to TRBD1. Trimming at V came to 5 bases and at J to 5 bases, leaving 8 bases not matched to a gene. CDR1 and CDR2 (germline): SGHVS, FQNEAQ. CDR3 length: 14 residues. As DNA, the CDR3 is TGTGCCAGCAGCCCCACGTGGGACAGCGAGACCCAGTACTTC. Amino acids: CASSPTWDSETQYF.

This clonotype was seen only a few times. The chain is built from TRBV27 and TRBJ1-5; tentative D call: TRBD1 (5 bases). Trimming left V 6 bases short and J 9 bases short, with 18 bases between. The CDR3 is 14 amino acids. Germline loops: CDR1 MNHEY, CDR2 SMNVEV (reference sequence). This chain's CDR3 is CASSPGWTSGPQHF. The DNA of the CDR3 is TGTGCCAGCAGCCCAGGGTGGACCTCGGGGCCCCAGCATTTT.

This clonotype occurred many times. The chain joins TRBV9 to TRBJ2-1, with D perhaps being TRBD1 or TRBD2 (5 bases each). The germline CDR1 and CDR2 sequences are SGDLS and YYNGEE. The CDR3 length is 15 residues. Between the trimmed V and J ends, which lost 4 bases and 5 bases, there was a span of 16 bases. In nucleotides, the CDR3 is TGTGCCAGCAGCTTCCGGTTTTGGGACGACAATGAGCAGTTCTTC. Encoded protein: CASSFRFWDDNEQFF.

This clonotype was detected only a few times. This chain links TRBV7-8 with TRBJ2-3, with 13 nucleotides matching TRBD2. Losses at the gene ends were 4 bases for V and 0 bases for J; bases not matched to a gene: 13. Germline loops: CDR1 SGHVS, CDR2 FQNEAQ. CDR3 length equals 20 residues. The DNA of the CDR3 is TGTGCCAGCAGCTCAACCTACCTAGGACTAGCGGGAGCAAGCACAGATACGCAGTATTTT. This sequence encodes CASSSTYLGLAGASTDTQYF.

Judged by abundance, this clonotype is medium-sized (0.01 to 0.1%). This chain connects TRBV7-2 to TRBJ2-7; possible D gene TRBD2, 6 bases. The CDR3 totals 12 residues. V lost 5 bases and J lost 6, with 11 bases in between. CDR1 is SGHTA and CDR2 is FQGNSA in the germline V gene. In DNA, the CDR3 is TGTGCCAGCAGCCCGAGGACTACCGAGCAGTACTTC. This translates into CASSPRTTEQYF.

This clonotype was seen more than once but under ten times. The V gene is TRBV20-1, the J gene TRBJ1-5, with D uncertain. Trimming stripped 6 bases from V and 2 bases from J, with 11 bases between. The CDR3 is 13 residues long. Germline-derived CDR1 and CDR2 are DFQATT and SNEGSKA (reference sequence). CDR3 sequence (DNA): TGCAGTGCACGGATTGGGGGCAATCAGCCCCAGCATTTT. Translating gives CSARIGGNQPQHF.

There are a few counts of this clonotype. This rearrangement joins TRBV19 to TRBJ2-1; a weak D match, TRBD2 (6 bases). CDR1 LNHDA and CDR2 SQIVND come from the germline V gene (reference sequence). V lost 1 base and J lost 2, with 9 bases in between. The CDR3 has 15 residues. The chain's CDR3 is CASSIAGVTYNEQFF. CDR3 bases: TGTGCCAGTAGTATAGCGGGAGTGACCTACAATGAGCAGTTCTTC.

V and J are TRBV10-1 and TRBJ2-1, with TRBD1 matching 9 bases. The germline CDR1 and CDR2 sequences are WNHNN and SYGVQD (reference sequence). The V segment lost 0 bases and the J segment 4 bases; nucleotides outside the gene matches: 7. This CDR3 comprises 17 residues. The chain's CDR3 is CASSESGTGKGYNEQFF. The CDR3 region has the DNA TGCGCCAGCAGTGAGTCTGGGACAGGGAAGGGTTACAATGAGCAGTTCTTC.

This clonotype showed up many times. The chain has TRBV7-8 and TRBJ2-3; tentative D call: TRBD2 (5 bases). The CDR3 spans 12 residues. V lost 5 bases and J 6 bases, leaving 9 bases between the germline ends. Germline CDR1 is SGHVS and CDR2 is FQNEAQ. The CDR3 DNA reads as TGTGCCAGCAGCCCGGGGATGGATACGCAGTATTTT. It is translated as CASSPGMDTQYF.

This clonotype was detected ten times or more. J is TRBJ2-1 and V is TRBV12-3 or TRBV12-4; 9 bases are shared with TRBD1. The CDR3 is 13 amino acids. Germline trimming cut 6 bases from V and 10 bases from J; bases unmatched to any gene: 7. CDR3 region: CASRLDRGGEQFF. The CDR3 DNA reads TGTGCCAGCAGGCTGGACAGGGGAGGCGAGCAGTTCTTC.

This clonotype was seen ten or more times. DNA for the CDR3: TGTGCCAGCACGGAGGGCAGCCACAATAACTATGGCTACACCTTC. Translation gives CASTEGSHNNYGYTF. The chain carries TRBV11-2 and TRBJ1-2; no firm D call. The CDR3 spans 15 residues. Germline CDR1 is SGHAT and CDR2 is FQNNGV. The ends were cut back, 7 bases at V and 1 base at J, with 16 bases in the middle.

The table lists this clonotype with a few counts. The chain links TRBV15 to TRBJ2-5, with 8 bases identical to TRBD2. The CDR3 runs to 15 residues. V gave up 3 bases and J gave up 6 bases; unmatched junction bases: 9. Germline lookup yields CDR1 LNHNV and CDR2 YYDKDF (reference sequence). The chain's CDR3 is CATSSEAGEVKTQYF. CDR3 nucleotide sequence: TGTGCCACCAGCAGTGAAGCGGGAGAGGTAAAGACCCAGTACTTC.

Comments on this clonotype: This may be a read error: a much more frequent sequence differs by one nucleotide. The chain couples TRBV20-1 to TRBJ1-5, with 7 bases identical to TRBD1. V lost 3 bases and J lost 6; bases outside the gene matches: 8. Germline-derived CDR1 and CDR2 are DFQATT and SNEGSKA (reference sequence). This CDR3 is 14 amino acids long. DNA of the CDR3: TGCAGTGCTAGCACAGGGGAACATAGTCAGCCCCAGCATTTT. It yields the protein CSASTGEHSQPQHF.

This clonotype was observed a single time. The chain carries TRBV5-6 and TRBJ2-2; D is ambiguous. V lost 4 bases and J lost 7, with 11 bases in between. The length of the CDR3 is 13 residues. Germline CDR1 is SGHDT and CDR2 is YYEEEE. In DNA, the CDR3 is TGTGCCAGCAGCCTCCTAGGAAGCGGGGAGCTGTTTTTT. Protein: CASSLLGSGELFF.

The chain uses TRBV6-2 or TRBV6-3 and TRBJ2-1, with TRBD2 matching 7 bases. The CDR3 length is 15 residues. Germline-derived CDR1 and CDR2 are MNHEY and SVGEGT. With V trimmed by 7 bases and J by 6 bases, 12 bases remained unmatched. The CDR3 nucleotides are TGTGCCAGCACCCTGACAAGCGGGAATTCCAATGAGCAGTTCTTC. Translated, it gives CASTLTSGNSNEQFF.

Many counts were recorded for this clonotype. The J gene is TRBJ2-6, the V gene TRBV24-1; D not certain. CDR3 length equals 17 residues. The germline V gene has CDR1 KGHDR and CDR2 SFDVKD. Trimming stripped 7 bases from V and 0 bases from J, with 15 bases between. The CDR3 sequence is CATSSTLGISGANVLTF. CDR3 DNA: TGTGCCACCAGCTCCACTCTCGGTATCTCTGGGGCCAACGTCCTGACTTTC.

This rearrangement joins TRBV5-5 to TRBJ2-3; D possibly uses TRBD1 or TRBD2 (5 bases each). CDR3 length: 14 residues. The V end was cut by 7 bases, the J end by 2 bases, with 14 bases between. Looked up from germline, CDR1 is SGHKS and CDR2 is YYEKEE (reference sequence). CDR3 sequence (DNA): TGTGCCAGCTTCAGGGAGCCAAACACAGATACGCAGTATTTT. Protein product: CASFREPNTDTQYF.